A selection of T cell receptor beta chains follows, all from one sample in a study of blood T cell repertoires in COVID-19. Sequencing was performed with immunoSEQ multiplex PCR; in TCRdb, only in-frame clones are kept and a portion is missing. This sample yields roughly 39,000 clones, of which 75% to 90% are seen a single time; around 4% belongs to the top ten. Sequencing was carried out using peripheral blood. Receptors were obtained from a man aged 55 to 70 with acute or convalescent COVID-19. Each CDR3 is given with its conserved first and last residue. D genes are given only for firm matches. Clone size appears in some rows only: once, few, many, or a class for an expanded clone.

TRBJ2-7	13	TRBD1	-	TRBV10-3	TGTGCCATCAGTCTCGGGACAGAACGCGAGCAGTACTTC	CAISLGTEREQYF
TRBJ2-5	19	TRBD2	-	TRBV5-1	TGCGCCAGCAGCTTTCCTACGAGACTAGCGGGGGTGATCCAAGAGACCCAGTACTTC	CASSFPTRLAGVIQETQYF
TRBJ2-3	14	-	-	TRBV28	TGTGCCAGCACCCCCTTAGTGCGCACAGATACGCAGTATTTT	CASTPLVRTDTQYF
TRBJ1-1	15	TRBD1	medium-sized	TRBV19	TGTGCCAGTAGTAGACAGGGGACGGCCAACACTGAAGCTTTCTTT	CASSRQGTANTEAFF
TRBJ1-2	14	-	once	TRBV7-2	TGTGCCAGCAGCGTATCGACTCATAACTATGGCTACACCTTC	CASSVSTHNYGYTF
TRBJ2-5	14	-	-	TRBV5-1	TGCGCCAGCAGCCGGAAGGGGGTCCAAGAGACCCAGTACTTC	CASSRKGVQETQYF
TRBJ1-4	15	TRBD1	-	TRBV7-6	TGTGCCAGCAGCTTACTGACAGGGACTAATGAAAAACTGTTTTTT	CASSLLTGTNEKLFF
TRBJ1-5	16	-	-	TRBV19	TGTGCCAGCGGACCCCCCAGGGAAATGGGCAATCAGCCCCAGCATTTT	CASGPPREMGNQPQHF
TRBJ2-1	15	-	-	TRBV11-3	TGTGCCAGCAGCTTAGGGTCAGGTTGGAACAATGAGCAGTTCTTC	CASSLGSGWNNEQFF
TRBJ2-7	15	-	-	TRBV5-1	TGCGCCAGCCAGGGGAACGGTGGATCAGCCTACGAGCAGTACTTC	CASQGNGGSAYEQYF
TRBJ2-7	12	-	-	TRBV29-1	TGCAGCGCTGGCGGGACTTTATACGAGCAGTACTTC	CSAGGTLYEQYF
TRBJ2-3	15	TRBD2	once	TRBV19	TGTGCCAGTAGTCCCGTAAGCGGGAATTCGAATACGCAGTATTTT	CASSPVSGNSNTQYF
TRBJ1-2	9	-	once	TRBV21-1	TGTGCCAGCAGCAAAGTGGAGACCTTC	CASSKVETF
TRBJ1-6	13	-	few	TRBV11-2	TGTGCCAGCAGCTTAGGATTCAGATCACCCCTCCACTTT	CASSLGFRSPLHF
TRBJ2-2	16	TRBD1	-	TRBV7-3	TGTGCCAGCAGCTTAAGGGGACAGGGCCTCACCGGGGAGCTGTTTTTT	CASSLRGQGLTGELFF
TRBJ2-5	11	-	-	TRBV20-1	TGCAGCGCGGTCCGAGAAGAGACCCAGTACTTC	CSAVREETQYF
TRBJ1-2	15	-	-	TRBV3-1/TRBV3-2	TGTGCCAGCAGCCAAGAGAGGGGACTTACGGGTGGCTACACCTTC	CASSQERGLTGGYTF
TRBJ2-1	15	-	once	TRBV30	TGTGCCTGGACCGCGGGGCAGGGAACTTACAATGAGCAGTTCTTC	CAWTAGQGTYNEQFF
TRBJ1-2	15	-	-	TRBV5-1	TGCGCCAGCAGCGGCGGGACCTTCCCCTCCTATGGCTACACCTTC	CASSGGTFPSYGYTF
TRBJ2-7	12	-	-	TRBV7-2	TGTGCCAGCAGCTTAGAGGCGGGCAAGCAGTACTTC	CASSLEAGKQYF
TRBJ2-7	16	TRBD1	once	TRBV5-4	TGTGCCAGCAGCTCCCGACAGGGGGTGACCCTAAGCGAGCAGTACTTC	CASSSRQGVTLSEQYF
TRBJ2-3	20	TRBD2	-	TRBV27	TGTGCCAGCAGTGCAAGGGGGACTAGCGGGAGGGCCCCCCTCACAGATACGCAGTATTTT	CASSARGTSGRAPLTDTQYF
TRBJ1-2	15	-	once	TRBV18	TGTGCCAGCTCACCAGGGGGGTCCTCTAACTATGGCTACACCTTC	CASSPGGSSNYGYTF
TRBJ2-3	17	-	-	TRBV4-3	TGCGCCAGCAGCCAAGAGAAAGGGGAATGGGGCACAGATACGCAGTATTTT	CASSQEKGEWGTDTQYF